This note documents a single TCR beta chain sequence. Its antigen is not identified. This sample was taken from a study of shared clonotypes between healthy human individuals. Study conclusions and caveats: The study generally estimated greater richness for naive than memory subsets.

Several immunoSEQ plates received, in even portions, the genomic DNA of each subset. The sorted-subset replicate PCRs were given roughly 200 ng DNA, which is 30,000 to 35,000 T cell genomes. Profiled with immunoSEQ multiplex PCR; TCRdb holds only in-frame clones, not every one. Here the sample spans around 1,900,000 clones, just under 95% being singletons. Naive CD8 cells, CD45RO-negative and positively selected for CCR7, excluded terminally differentiated effector memory CD45RA+ cells. V was shortened by 7 bases and J by 1 base, with 13 bases between the two germline ends. CDR3 length: 14 amino acids. Germline loops: CDR1 MNHEY, CDR2 SVGAGI.

This sequence joins TRBV6-5 and TRBJ1-1; the D is unclear. Sequenced sample: naive CD8+ T cells from PBMCs. This TCR derives from a man between 18 and 35 years old in good health. Some clones in this sample may be carry-over from other donors' samples. The CDR3 DNA reads as TGTGCCAGCACCGACTCAAACCCGAACACTGAAGCTTTCTTT. The encoded protein is CASTDSNPNTEAFF.